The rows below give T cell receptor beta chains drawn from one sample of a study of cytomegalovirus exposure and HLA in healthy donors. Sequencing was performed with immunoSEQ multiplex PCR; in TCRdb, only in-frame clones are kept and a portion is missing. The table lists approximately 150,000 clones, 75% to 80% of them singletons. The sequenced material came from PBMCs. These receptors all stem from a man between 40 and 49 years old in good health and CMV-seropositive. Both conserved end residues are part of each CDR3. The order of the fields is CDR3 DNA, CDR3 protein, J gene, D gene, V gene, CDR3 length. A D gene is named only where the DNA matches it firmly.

cdr3_nt: TGTGCCACCAGCAGAGGGCCAGCGGTGAACACCGGGGAGCTGTTTTTT
cdr3_aa: CATSRGPAVNTGELFF
j_call: TRBJ2-2
d_call: .
v_call: TRBV15
cdr3_length: 16

cdr3_nt: TGTGCCAGCAGTGAACTCGGGACAGATTCACCCCTCCACTTT
cdr3_aa: CASSELGTDSPLHF
j_call: TRBJ1-6
d_call: TRBD1
v_call: TRBV2
cdr3_length: 14

cdr3_nt: TGTGCCAGCAGCCTGATATCGGACAGGGGGGCGGGCACTGAAGCTTTCTTT
cdr3_aa: CASSLISDRGAGTEAFF
j_call: TRBJ1-1
d_call: TRBD1
v_call: TRBV7-8
cdr3_length: 17

cdr3_nt: TGTGCCAGCAGCTTAAACGGGAACACTGAAGCTTTCTTT
cdr3_aa: CASSLNGNTEAFF
j_call: TRBJ1-1
d_call: .
v_call: TRBV7-7
cdr3_length: 13

cdr3_nt: TGCAGCGTTTGGACAGGGACCCGCAATGAGCAGTTCTTC
cdr3_aa: CSVWTGTRNEQFF
j_call: TRBJ2-1
d_call: TRBD1
v_call: TRBV29-1
cdr3_length: 13

cdr3_nt: TGTGCCAGCAGCTTAGCTAGCGGGCGTGGCACCGGGGAGCTGTTTTTT
cdr3_aa: CASSLASGRGTGELFF
j_call: TRBJ2-2
d_call: TRBD2
v_call: TRBV7-2
cdr3_length: 16

cdr3_nt: TGTGCCAGCAGCTCAACTAAGACTAGCAGCTCCTACAATGAGCAGTTCTTC
cdr3_aa: CASSSTKTSSSYNEQFF
j_call: TRBJ2-1
d_call: TRBD2
v_call: TRBV11-3
cdr3_length: 17

cdr3_nt: TGTGCCAGCAGCTTATTCGAGCAAGAGACCCAGTACTTC
cdr3_aa: CASSLFEQETQYF
j_call: TRBJ2-5
d_call: .
v_call: TRBV11-3
cdr3_length: 13

cdr3_nt: TGTGCCAGCAGCCGACAGGGGGTAACGGGCACCATATATTTT
cdr3_aa: CASSRQGVTGTIYF
j_call: TRBJ1-3
d_call: TRBD1
v_call: TRBV7-2
cdr3_length: 14

cdr3_nt: TGTGCCAGTAGTATTGGGACAGTGGCGTTTGAAATCAATCAGCCCCAGCATTTT
cdr3_aa: CASSIGTVAFEINQPQHF
j_call: TRBJ1-5
d_call: TRBD1
v_call: TRBV19
cdr3_length: 18